Reported below is one T cell receptor (beta chain). This sample stems from a study of T cells in Graves' hyperthyroidism and ophthalmopathy. Amplified regions were TCR beta CDR3 sequences from RNA transcripts. During a first-round RT-PCR of the TCR CDR3, the HTBI primer set was used. TCRdb independently ran MiXCR on the multiplex PCR reads; one entry per CDR3 protein. The sample lists 400,000 or so distinct CDR3 sequences, roughly an eighth occurring once. The length of the CDR3 is 13 residues. Trimming pared 5 bases from V and 6 bases from J, leaving 13 bases between. Germline-derived CDR1 and CDR2 are MNHEY and SMNVEV (reference sequence).

The TCR originated in a man aged 50-59 years with Graves' ophthalmopathy. The chain links TRBV27 to TRBJ1-2; weak D call: TRBD1 (5 bases). The sequenced sample was blood. The DNA for the CDR3 is TGTGCCAGCAGTGCAGCCCGCAGGGATGGCTACACCTTC. This gives the protein CASSAARRDGYTF.